These 5 T cell receptor beta chains were all obtained from the same sample, sequenced in a study of T cells after yellow fever vaccination. TCRdb reprocessed the 5' RACE reads with MiXCR, giving one entry per CDR3 protein. The sample has some 320,000 distinct CDR3 sequences, around 10% seen once; the top ten hold about 3.7%. Sequenced here: CD4+ T cells sorted from PBMCs, sampled 5 days after the yellow fever booster vaccination. The receptors shown here come from a man aged 18 to 30 who received the YFV17D yellow fever vaccine.

At least ten counts were recorded for this clonotype. The chain employs TRBV5-8 and TRBJ2-1, with D perhaps matching TRBD2 (6 bases). Germline V lookup: CDR1 SGHTS, CDR2 YDEGEE. The CDR3 length is 16 residues. The V and J ends lost 2 bases and 1 base respectively, with 13 bases between them. The CDR3 DNA reads as TGTGCCAGCAGCTTTTTCCGGGGGAATTCCTACAATGAGCAGTTCTTC. Its translation is CASSFFRGNSYNEQFF. The full variable domain, its missing parts supplied by reference TRBV5-8 and TRBJ2-1, is EAGVTQSPTHLIKTRGQQATLRCSPISGHTSVYWYQQALGLGLQFLLWYDEGEERNRGNFPPRFSGRQFPNYSSELNVNALELEDSALYLCASSFFRGNSYNEQFFGPGTRLTVL.

This clonotype was picked up many times. The chain carries TRBV28 and TRBJ2-5, with D possibly matching TRBD2 (7 bases). Germline lookup yields CDR1 MDHEN and CDR2 SYDVKM. V dropped 5 bases and J dropped 3 bases, with 13 bases sitting between them. The CDR3 is 14 residues long. CDR3 nucleotides: TGTGCCAGCAGTCTGCGGGGGACAAAAGAGACCCAGTACTTC. This gives the protein CASSLRGTKETQYF.

This clonotype was picked up a small number of times. V is TRBV12-3 or TRBV12-4 and J is TRBJ2-3, with 7 bases that match TRBD1. This CDR3 comprises 16 residues. J lost 1 base, V lost 3 bases, and 7 bases had no gene match. The CDR3 bases are TGTGCCAGCAGTTTCGGTTCCGGGACAGGCACAGATACGCAGTATTTT. Residues: CASSFGSGTGTDTQYF.

The chain uses TRBV7-9 and TRBJ1-1; 7 bases are shared with TRBD1. Germline V gene sequence: CDR1 SEHNR, CDR2 FQNEAQ (reference sequence). The CDR3 runs to 14 residues. V lost 5 bases to trimming and J lost 5 bases; unmatched junction nucleotides: 8. CDR3 loop: CASSTQGGPTEAFF. As DNA, the CDR3 is TGTGCCAGCAGCACGCAGGGGGGGCCAACTGAAGCTTTCTTT.

This chain uses TRBV6-2 or TRBV6-3 with TRBJ2-2; D remains unclear. V was pared by 4 bases and J by 6 bases, with 12 bases between. This CDR3 has 14 residues. In germline, CDR1 is MNHEY, CDR2 SVGEGT. The CDR3 DNA is TGTGCCAGCAGTTCCCCGCTAGAGGCCGGGGAGCTGTTTTTT. It codes for CASSSPLEAGELFF.